This entry is about one T cell receptor (beta chain). The target antigen is unknown. V lost 0 bases and J lost 4, with 6 bases in between. The CDR3 spans 13 residues. Germline V gives CDR1 SEHNR, CDR2 FQNEAQ (reference sequence). These data originate in a study of a mutant IDH1 vaccine in newly diagnosed glioma. Study-wide background: Vaccination began 4-6 weeks post radiotherapy alone, or with temozolomide cycles.

The study, taken as a whole, reports: Shifts in the top peripheral T cell clonotypes seemed unrelated to pseudoprogression.

Time point indicated: week 35, safety follow-up. In every dose of vaccine, 300 ug of mutant IDH1 20-mer peptide was given alongside topical imiquimod. Measured with immunoSEQ multiplex PCR; TCRdb has only the in-frame clones, and not every one. The sample consists of over 40,000 clones, 81% of them appearing once. The receptor comes from a middle-aged woman with glioma. Some clones in this sample may be carry-over from other donors' samples. The sequenced sample was PBMCs, obtained from a glioma patient whose treatment included an IDH1 peptide vaccine. The chain links TRBV7-9 to TRBJ2-5; no firm D call. The chain's CDR3 is CASSLAEIETQYF. The CDR3 nucleotides read TGTGCCAGCAGCTTAGCGGAAATAGAGACCCAGTACTTC.